This TCR beta chain was identified in a study of a mutant IDH1 vaccine in newly diagnosed glioma. Across the whole study: Patients in the study were vaccinated eight times, receiving shots in weeks 1, 3, 5, 7, 11, 15, 19 and 23. General observations from the study: No link was apparently found between pseudoprogression and changes in top peripheral T cell clonotypes.

Indicated time point: week 5, during vaccination. Topical imiquimod accompanied each vaccine dose, which consisted of 300 ug of mutant IDH1 20-mer peptide. Generated by immunoSEQ multiplex PCR, the TCRdb table keeps only in-frame clones and is missing some. The sample includes some 35,000 clones, roughly four fifths of them seen just once. Comment on this clone: Its antigen is not identified.

This TCR was recovered from a man aged 50-59 years with glioma. The source material was PBMCs, sampled from a glioma patient whose treatment included an IDH1 peptide vaccine.

The CDR3 bases are TGTGCCAGCGGAGATAAGCCTCGCACCTACAATGAGCAGTTCTTC. Translating it yields CASGDKPRTYNEQFF. The V call is TRBV6-1, the J call TRBJ2-1; D call uncertain. There are 15 residues in the CDR3. From germline, CDR1 is MNHNS and CDR2 SASEGT. V was pared by 8 bases and J by 2 bases, with 16 bases between.